Each of the 17 T cell receptor beta chains below was sequenced from the same sample in a study of regulatory T cells in long-lasting Graves disease. With iRepertoire HTBI primers and Arm-PCR of CDR3 regions, TCR beta libraries were built. TCRdb re-called the multiplex PCR reads through MiXCR, storing one row per CDR3 protein. The sample lists about 620,000 distinct CDR3 sequences, 16% seen once, with under 20% in the top ten. Time point defined: newly diagnosed GD, antithyroid drugs for less than 3 months. TCR sequences were obtained from RNA taken from PBMCs. These same data were also listed under a study on T cells in Graves' hyperthyroidism and ophthalmopathy.

Sequences were derived from peripheral blood mononuclear cells (PBMCs), sampled at new diagnosis, from a patient treated with antithyroid drugs. The receptor source for this set is a young woman with Graves disease.

The V and J genes are TRBV11-2 and TRBJ1-1; D is uncertain. Germline V lookup: CDR1 SGHAT, CDR2 FQNNGV. Deletions cut 10 bases from V and 1 base from J, with 16 bases between. The CDR3 has 14 residues. In nucleotides, the CDR3 is TGTGCCATCCTTAGGATAAATGGGAACACTGAAGCTTTCTTT. It yields the protein CAILRINGNTEAFF.

The chain carries TRBV3-1 and TRBJ2-4, with D tentatively TRBD2 (5 bases). The CDR3 covers 16 residues. Trimming took 3 bases from V and 4 from J, leaving 16 bases between them. CDR1 is LGHDT and CDR2 is YNNKEL in the germline V gene (reference sequence). The CDR3 spells CASSHGYVGVKNIQYF. CDR3 DNA sequence: TGTGCCAGCAGCCATGGTTATGTGGGAGTTAAAAACATTCAGTACTTC.

J is TRBJ1-3 and V is TRBV4-1; D might be TRBD1 (5 bases). This CDR3 is built from 15 residues. Trimming pared 1 base from V and 6 bases from J, leaving 13 bases between. Germline CDR1 is MGHRA and CDR2 is YSYEKL. This chain's CDR3 is CASSQVRGHENTIYF. CDR3 coding DNA: TGCGCCAGCAGCCAAGTGCGGGGCCATGAAAACACCATATATTTT.

Turning to this clonotype: In this CDR3 the conserved last residue, phenylalanine or tryptophan, is missing, so a read error is likely. V is TRBV24-1 and J is TRBJ2-3; D is perhaps TRBD2 (5 bases). The CDR3 has 11 residues. Germline CDR1 KGHDR, CDR2 SFDVKD. Trimming pared 9 bases from V and 4 bases from J, leaving 7 bases between. CDR3 coding DNA: TGTGCCACCGGACTTTCAGATACGCAGTATCTT. Its translation is CATGLSDTQYL.

This clonotype was detected once. The V call is TRBV9, the J call TRBJ1-3; D gene uncertain. CDR1 and CDR2 from the germline V gene are SGDLS and YYNGEE. This CDR3 is 16 amino acids long. Trimming pared 0 bases from V and 0 bases from J, leaving 10 bases between. CDR3 amino acids: CASSVESPGSGNTIYF. Written as DNA, the CDR3 is TGTGCCAGCAGCGTAGAGTCCCCAGGCTCTGGAAACACCATATATTTT.

The chain uses TRBV20-1 and TRBJ2-3; D unclear. CDR1 and CDR2 from the germline V gene are DFQATT and SNEGSKA (reference sequence). The CDR3 extends over 14 amino acids. Trimming cost V 6 bases and J 2 bases, with 15 bases left between them. This CDR3 is CSARRDGSTDTQYF. CDR3 DNA: TGCAGTGCCCGCAGAGACGGGTCCACAGATACGCAGTATTTT.

This clonotype was seen a handful of times. The chain links TRBV14 to TRBJ2-7; D remains unclear. Trimming removed 0 bases from V and 5 bases from J, with 11 bases in between. This CDR3 has 14 residues. Germline V lookup: CDR1 SGHDN, CDR2 FVKESK. The CDR3 loop reads CASSQEAVLHEQYF. The CDR3 DNA reads as TGTGCCAGCAGCCAAGAGGCAGTCTTGCACGAGCAGTACTTC.

This clonotype was picked up a small number of times. The J gene is TRBJ1-1, the V gene TRBV10-3; possibly TRBD1 for D (6 bases). The CDR3 runs 12 residues. Germline values: CDR1 ENHRY, CDR2 SYGVKD. V gave up 10 bases and J gave up 4 bases, with 13 bases separating them. The CDR3 here is CATATGSTEAFF. The CDR3 DNA is TGTGCCACCGCTACAGGGAGCACTGAAGCTTTCTTT.

This clonotype appeared many times. The chain recombines TRBV6-1 with TRBJ1-2; D not resolved. V lost 6 bases, J lost 3 bases, and 23 bases lay in between. This CDR3 region has 17 residues. Germline lookup yields CDR1 MNHNS and CDR2 SASEGT. The DNA of the CDR3 is TGTGCCAGCAGGAGGTCCGGGTTCCAGCCCGGGTACTATGGCTACACCTTC. It encodes CASRRSGFQPGYYGYTF.

This clonotype has more than one count but fewer than ten. A read error may explain this, as a much larger clone is one base away. J is TRBJ2-5 and V is TRBV28, with 7 positions matching TRBD1. Germline V gives CDR1 MDHEN, CDR2 SYDVKM. The V segment lost 4 bases and the J segment 1 base; nucleotides outside the gene matches: 6. The CDR3 loop spans 15 amino acids. Here the CDR3 DNA reads TGTGCCAGCAGTTGGCATTGGACAGGCCAAGAGACCCAGTACTTC. It specifies CASSWHWTGQETQYF.

There are many counts of this clonotype. The rearrangement joins TRBV6-2 or TRBV6-3 to TRBJ2-5; possible D gene TRBD2, 6 bases. CDR1 and CDR2 from the germline V gene are MNHEY and SVGEGT. V dropped 0 bases and J dropped 5 bases, with 13 bases sitting between them. The CDR3 is 15 amino acids. The CDR3 reads CASSYSKGGWETQYF. CDR3 nucleotide sequence: TGTGCCAGCAGTTACTCGAAAGGAGGGTGGGAGACCCAGTACTTC.

The sample holds many counts of this clonotype. The chain carries TRBV27 and TRBJ2-1, with D possibly called TRBD1 or TRBD2 (5 bases each). CDR3 length: 17 amino acids. Germline CDR1 MNHEY, CDR2 SMNVEV (reference sequence). V shed 5 bases and J shed 7 bases, with 24 bases lying between them. The CDR3 sequence is CASSRHLLGGERNEQFF. The CDR3 DNA reads as TGTGCCAGCAGTCGACACCTTCTTGGGGGAGAGCGAAATGAGCAGTTCTTC.

The chain combines TRBV29-1 with TRBJ2-7; either TRBD1 or TRBD2 may supply D (6 bases each). Germline assignment: CDR1 SQVTM and CDR2 ANQGSEA. The CDR3 is 13 amino acids. V gave up 8 bases and J gave up 2 bases, with 16 bases separating them. The CDR3 nucleotides are TGCAGCCTCTATGCCGGGGGCACCTACGAGCAGTACTTC. This codes for CSLYAGGTYEQYF.

This clonotype was recorded many times. V gene TRBV28 combines with J gene TRBJ2-6; TRBD1 aligns across 10 bases. The CDR3 has 17 amino acids. Trimming removed 5 bases from V and 4 bases from J; junction bases left unmatched: 8. Looked up from germline, CDR1 is MDHEN and CDR2 is SYDVKM. CDR3 in DNA: TGTGCCAGCAGTCCCGGGACAGGGGTAAGGGGGGCCAACGTCCTGACTTTC. This codes for CASSPGTGVRGANVLTF.

This clonotype was counted at least ten times. The chain recombines TRBV20-1 with TRBJ1-5, with D perhaps TRBD1 (5 bases). This CDR3 is 14 amino acids long. V was trimmed by 1 base and J by 1 base, leaving 8 bases between them. The germline V gene has CDR1 DFQATT and CDR2 SNEGSKA (reference sequence). The CDR3 DNA sequence: TGCAGTGCTAGAGTTGCAGGGAGCAATCAGCCCCAGCATTTT. Amino acids: CSARVAGSNQPQHF.

The table lists this clonotype with many counts. This chain connects TRBV24-1 to TRBJ2-7, with 8 positions matching TRBD1. The V and J ends lost 3 bases and 2 bases, in that order; junction bases with no gene match: 5. Germline-derived CDR1 and CDR2 are KGHDR and SFDVKD. CDR3 length: 15 residues. CDR3 in DNA: TGTGCCACCAGTGATAGTCGGACAGGGACCTACGAGCAGTACTTC. It specifies CATSDSRTGTYEQYF.

The V gene is TRBV5-4, the J gene TRBJ2-1, with 10 positions matching TRBD2. CDR1 is SGHNT, CDR2 YYREEE, per germline (reference sequence). V was clipped by 4 bases and J by 6 bases; unmatched bases: 7. The CDR3 runs to 15 residues. CDR3 loop: CASSPIAGGSNEQFF. CDR3 in DNA: TGTGCCAGCAGCCCGATAGCGGGAGGATCCAATGAGCAGTTCTTC.